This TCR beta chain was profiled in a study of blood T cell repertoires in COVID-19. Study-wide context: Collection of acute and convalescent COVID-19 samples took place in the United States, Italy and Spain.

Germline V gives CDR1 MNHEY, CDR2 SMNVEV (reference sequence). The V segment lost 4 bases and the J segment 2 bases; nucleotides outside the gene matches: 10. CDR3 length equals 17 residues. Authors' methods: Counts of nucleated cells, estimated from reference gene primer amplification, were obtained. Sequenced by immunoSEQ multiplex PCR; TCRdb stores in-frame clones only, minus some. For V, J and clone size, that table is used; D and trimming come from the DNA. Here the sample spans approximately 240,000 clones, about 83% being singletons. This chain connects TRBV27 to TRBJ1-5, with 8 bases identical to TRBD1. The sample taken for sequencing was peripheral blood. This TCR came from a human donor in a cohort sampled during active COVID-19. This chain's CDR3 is CASSSGTGDWGNQPQHF. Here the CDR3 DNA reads TGTGCCAGCAGTTCCGGGACAGGTGACTGGGGCAATCAGCCCCAGCATTTT.